One and the same sample provided the 15 T cell receptor beta chains below, sequenced in a study of identical twins. From the 5' RACE reads, TCRdb called clonotypes with MiXCR, one entry per CDR3 protein. The sample consists of 700,000 to 950,000 distinct CDR3 sequences, roughly an eighth of them appearing once. These same records also appear under a second study, on yellow fever vaccine responses in identical twins.

Sequencing was carried out using PBMCs. These receptors came from a woman in her late teens or twenties in good health.

The chain uses TRBV2 and TRBJ2-3; 8 bases map to TRBD2. With 6 bases clipped from V and 4 bases from J, the junction kept 12 bases outside the gene matches. The CDR3 contains 16 residues. The germline V gene has CDR1 SNHLY and CDR2 FYNNEI. CDR3 nucleotide sequence: TGTGCCAGCAGGTTAGAGCGGACTAGCAGCCCAGATACGCAGTATTTT. Translated, it gives CASRLERTSSPDTQYF.

This sequence joins TRBV15 and TRBJ2-1; D may be TRBD1 or TRBD2 (5 bases each). Germline assignment: CDR1 LNHNV and CDR2 YYDKDF (reference sequence). The V end lost 3 bases, the J end lost 3 bases, and 15 bases lay between the germline ends. CDR3 length equals 16 residues. CDR3 sequence: CATSSGGYGGYNEQFF. The CDR3 DNA reads TGTGCCACCAGCAGTGGGGGATATGGGGGCTACAATGAGCAGTTCTTC.

This clonotype occurred a few times. This chain joins TRBV20-1 and TRBJ2-1, with D perhaps TRBD1 (6 bases). The CDR3 is made up of 15 amino acids. The germline CDR1 and CDR2 sequences are DFQATT and SNEGSKA (reference sequence). Between the trimmed V and J ends, which lost 0 bases and 7 bases, there was a span of 16 bases. The CDR3 DNA reads TGCAGTGCTAGAGATGCGTGGGGGCCCGGGAATGAGCAGTTCTTC. It is translated as CSARDAWGPGNEQFF.

This chain connects TRBV10-2 to TRBJ2-3; tentative D call: TRBD2 (6 bases). The germline gives CDR1 WSHSY, CDR2 SAAADI. CDR3 length: 16 residues. Trimming took off 7 bases at V and 0 bases at J, with 17 bases between the two ends. CDR3 coding DNA: TGCGCCAGCACCGGGACTGAAAAAACTAGCACAGATACGCAGTATTTT. Its translation: CASTGTEKTSTDTQYF.

This clonotype was detected a few times. The gene calls are TRBV10-1 and TRBJ2-5; TRBD2 matches 11 bases. Germline trimming cut 3 bases from V and 1 base from J; bases unmatched to any gene: 4. The CDR3 loop spans 16 amino acids. Germline V CDR1 and CDR2: WNHNN, SYGVQD (reference sequence). The CDR3 here is CASSEGGLAAQETQYF. DNA for the CDR3: TGCGCCAGCAGTGAAGGGGGACTAGCGGCCCAAGAGACCCAGTACTTC.

This clonotype was found a few times. The J gene is TRBJ2-7, the V gene TRBV19; a possible D gene is TRBD2 (5 bases). This CDR3 comprises 13 residues. V shed 1 base and J shed 5 bases, with 9 bases lying between them. Germline assignment: CDR1 LNHDA and CDR2 SQIVND (reference sequence). For the CDR3, the DNA is TGTGCCAGTAGTATAGGATCGGGGAACGAGCAGTACTTC. It codes for CASSIGSGNEQYF.

This clonotype was seen ten or more times. The chain has TRBV12-3 or TRBV12-4 and TRBJ2-1; 8 nucleotides align to TRBD2. V shed 4 bases and J 2 bases; nucleotides not matched to a gene: 4. The CDR3 contains 15 residues. The CDR3 coding sequence is TGTGCCAGCAGTTCGGGAGGGGGTACCTACAATGAGCAGTTCTTC. This sequence encodes CASSSGGGTYNEQFF.

Ten or more counts support this clonotype. The rearrangement joins TRBV12-3 or TRBV12-4 to TRBJ1-2, with 7 positions matching TRBD1. With V trimmed by 6 bases and J by 3 bases, 10 bases remained unmatched. The length of the CDR3 is 15 residues. CDR3 in DNA: TGTGCCAGCAGCCAGACCAGGGGGGGCCACTATGGCTACACCTTC. Translation: CASSQTRGGHYGYTF.

V usage is TRBV6-5 and J usage is TRBJ1-2, with 10 bases matching TRBD1. The germline CDR1 and CDR2 sequences are MNHEY and SVGAGI. V trimming: 0 bases; J trimming: 6 bases; junction bases outside the gene matches: 1. The CDR3 is 14 amino acids. CDR3 DNA sequence: TGTGCCAGCAGTTACTCGACAGGGGGCAATGGCTACACCTTC. Its protein product is CASSYSTGGNGYTF.

This chain links TRBV7-9 with TRBJ1-5; D is unresolved. In germline, CDR1 is SEHNR, CDR2 FQNEAQ (reference sequence). V dropped 5 bases and J dropped 2 bases, with 13 bases sitting between them. The CDR3 is 15 residues long. CDR3 coding DNA: TGTGCCAGCAGCCCCTTTGATAGCGGCAATCAGCCCCAGCATTTT. It codes for CASSPFDSGNQPQHF.

This clonotype was seen only a few times. The rearrangement joins TRBV20-1 to TRBJ1-2; TRBD1 matches at 9 bases. V lost 5 bases to trimming and J lost 1 base; unmatched junction nucleotides: 2. This CDR3 comprises 13 residues. Germline V gene data show CDR1 as DFQATT and CDR2 as SNEGSKA (reference sequence). The DNA for the CDR3 is TGCAGTGCTGGACAGGGGAGTAACTATGGCTACACCTTC. Its translation: CSAGQGSNYGYTF.

The chain is built from TRBV7-1 and TRBJ2-4, with 9 bases lining up with TRBD2. Being an ORF, TRBV7-1 has a function that is uncertain. The CDR3 is 21 residues long. Unmatched junction bases numbered 22, after V lost 5 bases and J lost 2 bases. CDR3 sequence reads: CASSPGTSCCRPFLTKNIQYF. CDR3 DNA sequence: TGTGCCAGCAGCCCAGGGACTAGCTGCTGCCGTCCCTTTCTAACCAAAAACATTCAGTACTTC.

This clonotype was picked up a small number of times. V gene TRBV7-3 combines with J gene TRBJ2-2; D is uncertain. Trimming took off 5 bases at V and 1 base at J, with 14 bases between the two ends. The CDR3 extends over 16 amino acids. CDR1 and CDR2 from the germline V gene are SGHTA and FQGTGA. CDR3 nucleotide sequence: TGTGCCAGCAGCCGGAGCGTGGGTGGGAACACCGGGGAGCTGTTTTTT. Translation: CASSRSVGGNTGELFF.

The chain joins TRBV7-9 to TRBJ1-3; D might be TRBD1 (5 bases). V gave up 5 bases and J gave up 3 bases, with 14 bases separating them. Germline CDR1 reads SEHNR; CDR2 reads FQNEAQ (reference sequence). This CDR3 contains 15 residues. The CDR3 spells CASSLDRSRGNTIYF. In nucleotides, the CDR3 is TGTGCCAGCAGCCTCGACAGATCTCGTGGAAACACCATATATTTT.

The genes are TRBV7-9 and TRBJ1-5; no reliable D call. Per germline, CDR1 SEHNR and CDR2 FQNEAQ (reference sequence). Trimming removed 1 base at V and 4 bases at J, with 8 bases between. The CDR3 runs 14 residues. The CDR3 spells CASSLGGENQPQHF. The CDR3 nucleotides are TGTGCCAGCAGCTTAGGCGGGGAGAATCAGCCCCAGCATTTT.